Presented here are 7 T cell receptor beta chains from one specimen sequenced in a study of multiple sclerosis patients with progressive multifocal leukoencephalopathy. As to time point: approximately twelve months of natalizumab therapy. Produced via immunoSEQ multiplex PCR; TCRdb's table is partial and in-frame only. The data contain around 27,000 clones, almost 90% of them singletons. Material: PBMCs, obtained from a patient treated with natalizumab. The origin of the receptors is a human donor with multiple sclerosis.

The chain joins TRBV9 to TRBJ1-6, with TRBD1 matching 9 bases. Trimming cost V 1 base and J 5 bases; bases outside gene matches: 13. The CDR3 length is 19 residues. Germline assignment: CDR1 SGDLS and CDR2 YYNGEE. CDR3 in amino acids: CASSVPDYAGTGNNSPLHF. For the CDR3, the DNA is TGTGCCAGCAGCGTACCCGACTATGCCGGGACAGGGAATAATTCACCCCTCCACTTT. The whole variable domain, remainder taken from reference TRBV9 and TRBJ1-6, is DSGVTQTPKHLITATGQRVTLRCSPRSGDLSVYWYQQSLDQGLQFLIQYYNGEERAKGNILERFSAQQFPDLHSELNLSSLELGDSALYFCASSVPDYAGTGNNSPLHFGNGTRLTVT.

The rearrangement joins TRBV11-3 to TRBJ2-3; possible D gene TRBD2, 5 bases. The CDR3 extends over 16 amino acids. The V and J ends lost 0 bases and 0 bases respectively, with 10 bases between them. The germline gives CDR1 SGHNT, CDR2 YENEEA. The CDR3 protein is CASSLEGGTSTDTQYF. The CDR3 nucleotides are TGTGCCAGCAGCTTAGAAGGAGGTACGAGCACAGATACGCAGTATTTT. Combining the CDR3 with reference TRBV11-3 and TRBJ2-3 gives the whole variable domain EAGVVQSPRYKIIEKKQPVAFWCNPISGHNTLYWYLQNLGQGPELLIRYENEEAVDDSQLPKDRFSAERLKGVDSTLKIQPAELGDSAVYLCASSLEGGTSTDTQYFGPGTRLTVL.

V gene TRBV6-1 combines with J gene TRBJ1-3; D is unclear. The CDR3 loop spans 15 amino acids. Germline V lookup: CDR1 MNHNS, CDR2 SASEGT. V was pared by 5 bases and J by 2 bases, with 13 bases between. CDR3 DNA: TGTGCCAGCAGTACCCCCCTAGAGACTGGAAACACCATATATTTT. Translation gives CASSTPLETGNTIYF.

The gene calls are TRBV5-4 and TRBJ2-5; TRBD1 agrees at 7 bases. With 0 bases clipped from V and 3 bases from J, the junction kept 2 bases outside the gene matches. The CDR3 is made up of 14 amino acids. CDR1 and CDR2 from the germline V gene are SGHNT and YYREEE (reference sequence). The CDR3 region has the DNA TGTGCCAGCAGCTTGGTCGGGACAGAAGAGACCCAGTACTTC. This encodes CASSLVGTEETQYF.

The table lists this clone with a count of one. V and J are TRBV27 and TRBJ2-7, with TRBD1 matching over 10 bases. Trimming at V came to 2 bases and at J to 4 bases, leaving 2 bases not matched to a gene. CDR1 and CDR2 (germline): MNHEY, SMNVEV (reference sequence). The CDR3 sequence is 14 residues long. The CDR3 is CASSLGTGEYEQYF. The CDR3 DNA is TGTGCCAGCAGTTTAGGGACAGGGGAATACGAGCAGTACTTC.

This chain links TRBV7-2 with TRBJ2-7; 7 bases align to TRBD1. The ends lost 5 bases at V and 2 bases at J; junction bases unmatched: 6. CDR3 length: 14 residues. Germline assignment: CDR1 SGHTA and CDR2 FQGNSA. CDR3 in DNA: TGTGCCAGCAGCGGACAGGTAGGAACCTACGAGCAGTACTTC. As protein: CASSGQVGTYEQYF.

CDR3 in amino acids: CASSLGRRQGSGELFF. The CDR3 DNA is TGTGCCAGCAGCTTAGGGAGGAGACAGGGCTCCGGGGAGCTGTTTTTT. The chain links TRBV11-3 to TRBJ2-2; 7 bases align to TRBD1. The V and J ends lost 1 base and 6 bases, in that order; junction bases with no gene match: 8. The CDR3 runs 16 residues. Germline-derived CDR1 and CDR2 are SGHNT and YENEEA.